The T cell receptor beta chain described here comes from a study of cytomegalovirus exposure and HLA in healthy donors. The PCR was carried out with 60 Vbeta primers and 13 Jbeta primers. Repertoires were generated with immunoSEQ multiplex PCR, while TCRdb's copy carries only in-frame clones and drops some. The table includes over 150,000 clones, 77% detected once. Worth noting for this clone: The antigen remains unidentified.

Study outcomes and limitations: The study listed about 150 cytomegalovirus-associated TCR beta chains. It was only CMV serostatus that was available as immune exposure information. When presence/absence was analysed, sequencing depth was taken to be roughly uniform across donors. Later analysis found that TCR beta chains associated with HLA were more clonally expanded than other, equally common chains.

Germline V lookup: CDR1 KGHSH, CDR2 LQKENI. The CDR3 extends over 16 amino acids. Trimming took off 2 bases at V and 0 bases at J, with 12 bases between the two ends. The V and J genes are TRBV18 and TRBJ2-3; TRBD2 might be the D (6 bases). The sequence was collected from a woman aged 25-40 years in good health and CMV-seropositive. The source material was PBMCs. For the CDR3, the DNA is TGTGCCAGCTCACCATACGAGCGGGTGAGCACAGATACGCAGTATTTT. This codes for CASSPYERVSTDTQYF.